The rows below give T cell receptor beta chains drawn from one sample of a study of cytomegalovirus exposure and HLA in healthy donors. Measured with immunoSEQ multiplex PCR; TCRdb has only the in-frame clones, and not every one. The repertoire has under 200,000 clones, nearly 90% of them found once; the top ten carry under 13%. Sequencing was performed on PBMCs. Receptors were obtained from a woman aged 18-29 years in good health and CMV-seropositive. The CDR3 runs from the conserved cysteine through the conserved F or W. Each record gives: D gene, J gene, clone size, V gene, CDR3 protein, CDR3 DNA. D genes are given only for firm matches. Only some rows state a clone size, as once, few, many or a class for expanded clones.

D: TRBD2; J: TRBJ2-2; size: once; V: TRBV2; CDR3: CASSEYGTSGPGELFF; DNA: TGTGCCAGCAGTGAATACGGGACTAGCGGGCCCGGGGAGCTGTTTTTT
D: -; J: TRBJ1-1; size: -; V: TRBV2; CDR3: CASSVARHRMEGSTEAFF; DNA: TGTGCCAGCAGTGTAGCTCGGCACCGAATGGAGGGGAGCACTGAAGCTTTCTTT
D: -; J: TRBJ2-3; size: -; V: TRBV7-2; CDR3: CASSLVADTQYF; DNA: TGTGCCAGCAGCTTAGTCGCAGATACGCAGTATTTT
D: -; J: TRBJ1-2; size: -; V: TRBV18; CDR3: CASSPRGNYGYTF; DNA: TGTGCCAGCTCACCGCGCGGGAACTATGGCTACACCTTC
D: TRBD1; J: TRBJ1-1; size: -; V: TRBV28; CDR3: CASSPPGQEAFF; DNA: TGTGCCAGCAGTCCGCCGGGACAGGAAGCTTTCTTT
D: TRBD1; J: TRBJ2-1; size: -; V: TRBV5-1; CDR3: CASSLTDRGIIF; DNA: TGCGCCAGCAGTCTTACGGACAGGGGAATAATCTTC
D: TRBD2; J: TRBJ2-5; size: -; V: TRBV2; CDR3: CASEWEGTQYF; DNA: TGTGCCAGTGAGTGGGAGGGGACCCAGTACTTC
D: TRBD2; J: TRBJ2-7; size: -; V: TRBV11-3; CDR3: CASSLALRLAGSSYEQYF; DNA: TGTGCCAGCAGCTTAGCCCTAAGACTAGCGGGTTCTTCCTACGAGCAGTACTTC
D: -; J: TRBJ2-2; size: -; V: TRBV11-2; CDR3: CASSLGAAGYTGELFF; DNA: TGTGCCAGCAGCTTAGGGGCAGCGGGTTACACCGGGGAGCTGTTTTTT
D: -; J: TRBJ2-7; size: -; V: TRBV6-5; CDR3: CASSYSRLRYEQYF; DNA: TGTGCCAGCAGTTACTCTCGATTGCGGTACGAGCAGTACTTC
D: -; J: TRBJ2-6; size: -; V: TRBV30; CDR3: CAWSLDRGLVEAGANVLTF; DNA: TGTGCCTGGAGTCTCGACCGAGGCCTGGTCGAAGCTGGGGCCAACGTCCTGACTTTC
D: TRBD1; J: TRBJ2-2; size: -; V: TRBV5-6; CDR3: CASSPTGGETGELFF; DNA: TGTGCCAGCAGCCCGACAGGGGGGGAAACCGGGGAGCTGTTTTTT
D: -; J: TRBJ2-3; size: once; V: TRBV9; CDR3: CASSVRQGGDTQYF; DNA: TGTGCCAGCAGCGTTCGACAGGGAGGAGATACGCAGTATTTT
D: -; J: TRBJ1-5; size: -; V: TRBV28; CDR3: CASSTGDGGINQPQHF; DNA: TGTGCCAGCAGTACGGGGGACGGGGGAATTAATCAGCCCCAGCATTTT
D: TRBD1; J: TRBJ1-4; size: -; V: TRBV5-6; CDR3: CASSFTGGDNEKLFF; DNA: TGTGCCAGCAGCTTTACAGGGGGCGATAATGAAAAACTGTTTTTT
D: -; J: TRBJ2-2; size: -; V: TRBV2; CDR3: CASRWVGGATGELFF; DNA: TGTGCCAGCAGATGGGTAGGGGGAGCCACCGGGGAGCTGTTTTTT
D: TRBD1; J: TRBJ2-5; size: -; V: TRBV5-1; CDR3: CASSSGQGGETQYF; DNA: TGCGCCAGCAGCTCAGGACAGGGCGGGGAGACCCAGTACTTC
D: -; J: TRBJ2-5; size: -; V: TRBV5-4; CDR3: CASSSGSLKETQYF; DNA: TGTGCCAGCAGCTCCGGGAGTTTGAAAGAGACCCAGTACTTC
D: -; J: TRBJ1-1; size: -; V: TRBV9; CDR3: CASSVSGDRFTEAFF; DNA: TGTGCCAGCAGCGTATCGGGAGATCGATTCACTGAAGCTTTCTTT
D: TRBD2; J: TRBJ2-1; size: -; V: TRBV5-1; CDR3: CASSRLAGLGANEQFF; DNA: TGCGCCAGCAGCCGACTAGCGGGATTAGGGGCGAATGAGCAGTTCTTC
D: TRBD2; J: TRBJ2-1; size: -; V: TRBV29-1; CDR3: CSHLAGGHNEQFF; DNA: TGCAGCCATCTAGCGGGAGGCCACAATGAGCAGTTCTTC
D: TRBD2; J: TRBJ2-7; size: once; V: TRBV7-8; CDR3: CASSHSGSSYEQYF; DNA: TGTGCCAGCAGCCATAGCGGGAGCTCCTACGAGCAGTACTTC
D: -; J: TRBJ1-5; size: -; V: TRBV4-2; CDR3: CASSQALASPFSNQPQHF; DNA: TGTGCCAGCAGCCAAGCATTAGCTTCCCCTTTTAGCAATCAGCCCCAGCATTTT
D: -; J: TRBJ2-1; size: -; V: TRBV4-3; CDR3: CASSQAEVYRGYEQFF; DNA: TGCGCCAGCAGCCAAGCGGAAGTGTATCGAGGCTATGAGCAGTTCTTC
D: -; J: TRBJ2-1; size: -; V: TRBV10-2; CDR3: CASSPSPSYNEQFF; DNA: TGCGCCAGCAGTCCTAGCCCCTCCTACAATGAGCAGTTCTTC
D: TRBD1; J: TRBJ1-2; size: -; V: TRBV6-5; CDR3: CASSSTTGGWNYGYTF; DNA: TGTGCCAGCAGTTCTACGACAGGGGGCTGGAACTATGGCTACACCTTC
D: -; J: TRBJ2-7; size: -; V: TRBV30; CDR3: CAWSVGAGPYEQYF; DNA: TGTGCCTGGAGTGTAGGGGCGGGGCCCTACGAGCAGTACTTC
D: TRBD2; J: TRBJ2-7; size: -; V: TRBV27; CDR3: CASSLSGAGGYEQYF; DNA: TGTGCCAGCAGTTTATCCGGAGCGGGAGGGTACGAGCAGTACTTC
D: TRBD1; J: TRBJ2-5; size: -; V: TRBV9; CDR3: CASSPSGQGPETQYF; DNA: TGTGCCAGCAGCCCATCCGGACAGGGGCCAGAGACCCAGTACTTC
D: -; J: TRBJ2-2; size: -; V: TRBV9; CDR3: CASSVWDSGTGELFF; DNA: TGTGCCAGCAGCGTATGGGACTCCGGCACCGGGGAGCTGTTTTTT
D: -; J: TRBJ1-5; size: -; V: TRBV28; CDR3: CASSFSLGEPQHF; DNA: TGTGCCAGCAGCTTCAGCCTCGGGGAGCCCCAGCATTTT
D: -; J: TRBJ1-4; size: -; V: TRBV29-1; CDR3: CSGSAPGTNEKLFF; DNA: TGCAGCGGATCAGCCCCGGGGACTAATGAAAAACTGTTTTTT
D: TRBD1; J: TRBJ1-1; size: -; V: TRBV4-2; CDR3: CASSPGQSNTEAFF; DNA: TGTGCCAGCAGCCCGGGACAGTCGAACACTGAAGCTTTCTTT
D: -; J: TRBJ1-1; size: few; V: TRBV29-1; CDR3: CSVGGIAEAFF; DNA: TGCAGCGTCGGGGGTATCGCTGAAGCTTTCTTT
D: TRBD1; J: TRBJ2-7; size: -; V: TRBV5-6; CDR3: CASSLGQGLYEQYF; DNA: TGTGCCAGCAGCTTGGGACAGGGGCTCTACGAGCAGTACTTC
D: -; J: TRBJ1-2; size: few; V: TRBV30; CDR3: CAWSVGGAGDYGYTF; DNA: TGTGCCTGGAGTGTAGGTGGTGCAGGGGACTATGGCTACACCTTC
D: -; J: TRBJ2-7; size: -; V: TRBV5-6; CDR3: CASSTRVLRDEQYF; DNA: TGTGCCAGCAGCACCCGGGTACTTCGCGACGAGCAGTACTTC
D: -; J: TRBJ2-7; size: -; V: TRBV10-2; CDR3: CASAPSGRSDEQYF; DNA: TGCGCCAGCGCCCCTTCTGGGAGGAGCGACGAGCAGTACTTC
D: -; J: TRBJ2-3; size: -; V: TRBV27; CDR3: CASSLSRGADTQYF; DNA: TGTGCCAGCAGTTTAAGCAGGGGGGCGGATACGCAGTATTTT
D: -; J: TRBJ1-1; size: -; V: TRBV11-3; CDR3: CASSLEEGTTEAFF; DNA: TGTGCCAGCAGCTTAGAGGAGGGTACCACTGAAGCTTTCTTT
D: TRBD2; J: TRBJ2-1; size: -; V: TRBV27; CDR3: CASSPIGLAGEKSYNEQFF; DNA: TGTGCCAGCAGTCCAATTGGACTAGCGGGAGAAAAGTCCTACAATGAGCAGTTCTTC
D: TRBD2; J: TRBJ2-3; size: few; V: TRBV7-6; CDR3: CASSSSGSGADTQYF; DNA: TGTGCCAGCAGCTCAAGCGGGAGCGGGGCAGATACGCAGTATTTT
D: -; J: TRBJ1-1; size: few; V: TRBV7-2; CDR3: CASSSSGNTEAFF; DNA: TGTGCCAGCAGCTCCTCGGGGAACACTGAAGCTTTCTTT
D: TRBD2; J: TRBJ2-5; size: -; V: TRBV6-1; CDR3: CASAWTSGEETQYF; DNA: TGTGCCAGCGCTTGGACTAGCGGGGAAGAGACCCAGTACTTC
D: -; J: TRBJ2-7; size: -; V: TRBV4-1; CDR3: CASSQDTAGWLGQYF; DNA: TGCGCCAGCAGCCAAGATACTGCAGGGTGGTTGGGGCAGTACTTC
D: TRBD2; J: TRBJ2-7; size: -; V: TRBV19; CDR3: CASSILRGSSYEQYF; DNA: TGTGCCAGTAGTATCCTGCGCGGGAGCTCCTACGAGCAGTACTTC
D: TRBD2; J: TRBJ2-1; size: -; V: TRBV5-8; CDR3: CASSPGLAGGPVDEQFF; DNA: TGTGCCAGCAGCCCGGGACTAGCGGGAGGGCCAGTTGATGAGCAGTTCTTC
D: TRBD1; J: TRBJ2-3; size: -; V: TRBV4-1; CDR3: CASSQHRTGVEEDTQYF; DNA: TGCGCCAGCAGCCAGCACAGGACAGGGGTTGAAGAAGATACGCAGTATTTT
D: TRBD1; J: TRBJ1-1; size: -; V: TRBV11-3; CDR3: CASSRTAGTGPFF; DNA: TGTGCCAGCAGTCGTACCGCAGGGACAGGCCCTTTCTTT
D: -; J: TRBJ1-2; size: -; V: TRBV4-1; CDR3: CASSQRGGDGYTF; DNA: TGCGCCAGCAGCCAAAGGGGGGGGGATGGCTACACCTTC
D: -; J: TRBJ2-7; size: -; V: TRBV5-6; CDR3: CASSFAGYEQYF; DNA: TGTGCCAGCAGCTTTGCAGGGTACGAGCAGTACTTC
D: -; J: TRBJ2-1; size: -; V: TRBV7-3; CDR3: CASSPYKNNEQFF; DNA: TGTGCCAGCAGCCCGTACAAGAACAATGAGCAGTTCTTC
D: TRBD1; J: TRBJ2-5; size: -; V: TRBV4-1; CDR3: CASSQGPLRQGQETQYF; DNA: TGCGCCAGCAGCCAAGGCCCCCTTAGACAGGGCCAAGAGACCCAGTACTTC